These 14 T cell receptor beta chains came from one sample sequenced in a study of shared clonotypes between healthy human individuals. Clones were sequenced by immunoSEQ multiplex PCR, and TCRdb holds only the in-frame ones, with some missing. The sample carries 150,000 to 200,000 clones, about 68% recorded once. Material: memory CD4+ T cells sorted from blood. Subset defined: CD45RA-negative fraction. The receptor source for this set is a man in his thirties or forties in good health.

A few counts support this clone. The gene calls are TRBV6-6 and TRBJ2-5, with D perhaps matching TRBD2 (5 bases). Germline V gives CDR1 MNHNY, CDR2 SVGAGI (reference sequence). This CDR3 spans 14 amino acids. V lost 8 bases, J lost 1 base, and 14 bases lay in between. The CDR3 nucleotides are TGTGCCAGCGAAGGGAGTCGAGGCCAAGAGACCCAGTACTTC. Amino acid sequence: CASEGSRGQETQYF.

In regard to this clone: The junction shows a germline mismatch at one end, possibly a read error. The sample carries other DNA sequences with the same CDR3. The rearrangement joins TRBV29-1 to TRBJ2-1; maybe TRBD2 (5 bases). Per the germline V gene, CDR1 is SQVTM and CDR2 is ANQGSEA. The CDR3 runs to 13 residues. DNA of the CDR3: TGCAGCGTCGCCTGGGAGCCGTACAATGAGCAATTCTTC. It specifies CSVAWEPYNEQFF.

The chain recombines TRBV28 with TRBJ2-1; 8 nucleotides match TRBD2. The germline V gene encodes CDR1 MDHEN and CDR2 SYDVKM. Unmatched junction bases numbered 7, after V lost 2 bases and J lost 7 bases. The CDR3 contains 15 residues. The CDR3 DNA reads TGTGCCAGCAGTTTAATACGTGGCGGGAGGAATGAGCAGTTCTTC. Residues: CASSLIRGGRNEQFF. The variable domain in full, with the rest retrieved from reference TRBV28 and TRBJ2-1, is DVKVTQSSRYLVKRTGEKVFLECVQDMDHENMFWYRQDPGLGLRLIYFSYDVKMKEKGDIPEGYSVSREKKERFSLILESASTNQTSMYLCASSLIRGGRNEQFFGPGTRLTVL.

This clone was detected a few times. The CDR3 DNA reads as TGTGCCAGCAGCTTAGTGGGGACGGAAAATGAAAAACTGTTTTTT. It encodes CASSLVGTENEKLFF. The genes are TRBV11-2 and TRBJ1-4, with D perhaps TRBD1 (5 bases). The CDR3 runs 15 residues. CDR1 and CDR2 from the germline V gene are SGHAT and FQNNGV. Trimming stripped 1 base from V and 5 bases from J, with 11 bases between.

Remarks on this clone: The same CDR3 is also encoded by other DNA sequences in this sample. V gene TRBV5-4 combines with J gene TRBJ2-2; the D gene is possibly TRBD1 (5 bases). Trimming shortened V by 2 bases and J by 1 base, and 9 bases separated the two germline ends. This CDR3 spans 15 amino acids. Looked up from germline, CDR1 is SGHNT and CDR2 is YYREEE (reference sequence). For the CDR3, the DNA is TGTGCCAGCAGCTTAGGGGTCAGGAACACCGGGGAGCTGTTTTTT. This translates into CASSLGVRNTGELFF.

The chain uses TRBV7-3 and TRBJ1-5; 9 nucleotides line up with TRBD1. V was clipped by 7 bases and J by 7 bases; unmatched bases: 17. Germline-derived CDR1 and CDR2 are SGHTA and FQGTGA. The CDR3 is made up of 17 amino acids. The CDR3 spells CASTCDRWTGAEQPQHF. Written as DNA, the CDR3 is TGTGCCAGCACCTGCGACCGTTGGACAGGGGCGGAACAGCCCCAGCATTTT.

V is TRBV10-3 and J is TRBJ2-1; TRBD2 aligns across 8 bases. After removal of 0 bases from V and 8 bases from J, the junction contained 9 bases not matched to a gene. The CDR3 consists of 16 residues. Germline CDR1 and CDR2: ENHRY and SYGVKD. CDR3 protein: CAISESGAGASHEQFF. The CDR3 nucleotides read TGTGCCATCAGTGAGTCAGGAGCGGGGGCTAGCCATGAGCAGTTCTTC.

This chain links TRBV7-2 with TRBJ2-1; D uncertain. CDR1 and CDR2 from the germline V gene are SGHTA and FQGNSA. Trimming removed 3 bases at V and 5 bases at J, with 8 bases between. The CDR3 runs to 13 residues. The CDR3 is CASSFADNNEQFF. Written as DNA, the CDR3 is TGTGCCAGCAGCTTTGCAGACAACAATGAGCAGTTCTTC.

This chain uses TRBV7-9 with TRBJ1-1, with D unclear. CDR1 is SEHNR, CDR2 FQNEAQ, per germline (reference sequence). The ends were cut back, 2 bases at V and 3 bases at J, with 4 bases in the middle. This CDR3 has 12 residues. The CDR3 nucleotides read TGTGCCAGCAGCTTAATGTACACTGAAGCTTTCTTT. Its protein product is CASSLMYTEAFF.

In nucleotides, the CDR3 is TGTGCCAGCAGCCTCCCCTATCATGAGCAGTTCTTC. This sequence encodes CASSLPYHEQFF. The chain recombines TRBV13 with TRBJ2-1; D not certain. The CDR3 contains 12 residues. The ends were cut back, 5 bases at V and 8 bases at J, with 10 bases in the middle. Germline CDR1 is PRHDT and CDR2 is FYEKMQ (reference sequence).

This clone turned up a few times. A much larger clone sits a single nucleotide away, making a read error possible. This sequence joins TRBV25-1 and TRBJ2-5; possibly TRBD2 for D (6 bases). The length of the CDR3 is 14 residues. V lost 8 bases, J lost 3 bases, and 16 bases lay in between. Per germline, CDR1 MGHDK and CDR2 SYGVNS. CDR3 bases: TGTGCCAGCTTCGGGGCGGGCGGGGAAGAGACCCAGTACTTC. This gives the protein CASFGAGGEETQYF.

The chain is built from TRBV5-5 and TRBJ1-2; TRBD1 matches at 8 bases. The CDR3 spans 15 residues. CDR1 is SGHKS, CDR2 YYEKEE, per germline (reference sequence). V gave up 3 bases and J gave up 5 bases; unmatched junction bases: 9. CDR3 protein: CASSYRDRHIYGYTF. CDR3 DNA sequence: TGTGCCAGCAGCTACAGGGACAGGCATATTTATGGCTACACCTTC.

The chain carries TRBV7-9 and TRBJ1-1; D is unresolved. V shed 2 bases and J shed 11 bases, with 9 bases lying between them. CDR1 is SEHNR and CDR2 is FQNEAQ in the germline V gene (reference sequence). The CDR3 is 11 residues long. CDR3 in DNA: TGTGCCAGCAGCTTAAGGACCGGGGCTTTCTTT. Its translation: CASSLRTGAFF.

V is TRBV9 and J is TRBJ2-2; D is uncertain. The CDR3 is 13 residues long. V lost 4 bases and J lost 7, with 11 bases in between. Germline assignment: CDR1 SGDLS and CDR2 YYNGEE. CDR3 protein: CASSLGPGGELFF. The CDR3 DNA sequence: TGTGCCAGCAGCCTAGGGCCGGGCGGGGAGCTGTTTTTT.